The rows below give T cell receptor beta chains drawn from one sample of a study of cytomegalovirus exposure and HLA in healthy donors. This table comes from immunoSEQ multiplex PCR, and its TCRdb copy is limited to in-frame clones, with some not included. The profile covers 150,000 to 200,000 clones, with 60% to 80% appearing a single time and around 7.7% taken by the ten largest. Input material: PBMCs. The receptors were gathered from a woman between 35 and 50 years old in good health and CMV-seropositive. CDR3s leave out the opening cysteine and the closing phenylalanine or tryptophan. Fields, in order: V gene, CDR3 protein.

TRBV10-3,AISDRGPSNQPQH
TRBV5-8,ASSPQTGRDTQY
TRBV5-1,ASSLSAGTSTDTQY
TRBV7-9,ASSLERGRNTEAF
TRBV7-8,ASSPKFLTGGRTGELF
TRBV5-1,ASSSGLPVAYKQY
TRBV28,ASRGQLNIQY
TRBV10-3,AIRLPTGNTIY
TRBV30,AWTLQVDTDTQY
TRBV28,ASSTTRQGPNYEQY
TRBV5-6,ASTTSNTEAF
TRBV7-6,ASSIKAGGAGTDTQY
TRBV7-2,ASSGEGYEQY
TRBV19,ASRIVGEEKAF
TRBV5-1,ASGSGLGTEAF
TRBV7-7,ASSLDSKGTDTQY
TRBV11-2,ASSYLAGGGNEQF
TRBV6-6,ASSGPTGGDGQPQH
TRBV30,AWEGVVSGYT
TRBV15,ATSRDMAGGQPQH
TRBV7-9,ASSFRAGGRTEAF